The rows below give T cell receptor beta chains drawn from one sample of a study of lung T cells in sarcoidosis with Löfgren's syndrome. TCRdb reprocessed the reads via MiXCR and lists one record per CDR3 protein. The repertoire includes more than 50,000 distinct CDR3 sequences, over 20% of them detected once, and about 2.5% sits in the top ten. Material: CD4+ T cells from PBMCs. Receptor source: a human donor with sarcoidosis (Löfgren's syndrome or another form), or a control subject (not recorded which). CDR3s include the opening cysteine and the closing phenylalanine or tryptophan. The D gene is left open where the match is weak. Size values are once, few and many counts, or a class for expanded clones, and some rows have none.

DNA: TGTGCCAGCAGTCAACCCGGGACAAGGCGTGAAGCTTTCTTT
CDR3: CASSQPGTRREAFF
D: .
size: many
J: TRBJ1-1
V: TRBV28

DNA: TGTGCCAGCAGTTGGTGGCGGAAGAGCACAGATACGCAGTATTTT
CDR3: CASSWWRKSTDTQYF
D: .
size: medium-sized
J: TRBJ2-3
V: TRBV27

DNA: TGCGCCAGCAGCTACCGGACTAATGAAAAACTGTTTTTT
CDR3: CASSYRTNEKLFF
D: .
size: few
J: TRBJ1-4
V: TRBV5-1

DNA: TGTGCCAGCAGCTTGGCTACAGTAAAGGACACTGAAGCTTTCTTT
CDR3: CASSLATVKDTEAFF
D: .
size: .
J: TRBJ1-1
V: TRBV7-9

DNA: TGTGCCAGCAGTGGACGGGGCAATCAGCCCCAGCATTTT
CDR3: CASSGRGNQPQHF
D: .
size: few
J: TRBJ1-5
V: TRBV27

DNA: TGTGCCAGCAGCTCCCTAGTTAAAACAGATACGCAGTATTTT
CDR3: CASSSLVKTDTQYF
D: .
size: once
J: TRBJ2-3
V: TRBV12-3/TRBV12-4

DNA: TGTGCCAGCAGTAAAGACACAGGGTACACTGAAGCTTTCTTT
CDR3: CASSKDTGYTEAFF
D: .
size: many
J: TRBJ1-1
V: TRBV2

DNA: TGCGCCAGCAGCTTGGGGCCGGGACCTCGGTTCTTC
CDR3: CASSLGPGPRFF
D: .
size: few
J: TRBJ2-1
V: TRBV5-1

DNA: TGCAGCGCCCCAAAGGAGAGCGCAGATACGCAGTATTTT
CDR3: CSAPKESADTQYF
D: .
size: .
J: TRBJ2-3
V: TRBV29-1

DNA: TGTGCCAGTAGTAGGGGGGACCATGGCTTGAACACTGAAGCTTTCTTT
CDR3: CASSRGDHGLNTEAFF
D: .
size: few
J: TRBJ1-1
V: TRBV19

DNA: TGCAGTGCTCGTCGGAGTCAAGAGACCCAGTACTTC
CDR3: CSARRSQETQYF
D: .
size: many
J: TRBJ2-5
V: TRBV20-1

DNA: TGTGCCAGCAGTCCCGGATCAGCACATGGTGAAAAACTGTTTTTT
CDR3: CASSPGSAHGEKLFF
D: .
size: many
J: TRBJ1-4
V: TRBV6-1

DNA: TGTGCCAGCAGCTTAGCGTCTAGCGCATACAATGAGCAGTTCTTC
CDR3: CASSLASSAYNEQFF
D: .
size: .
J: TRBJ2-1
V: TRBV7-3